The present T cell receptor (beta chain) was sequenced within a study of T cell responses to AZD1222 COVID-19 vaccine. TCRdb keeps only in-frame clones here, not all; method: immunoSEQ multiplex PCR. The sample shows 150,000 to 200,000 clones, roughly nine tenths of them seen only once. The V gene end was trimmed by 2 bases and the J gene end by 0 bases; junction bases not matched to a gene: 12. Per the germline V gene, CDR1 is MGHRA and CDR2 is YSYEKL. The CDR3 runs to 18 residues. Comments on this clone: Antigen: not known.

Study results and limitations: Within unmutated variant regions lay the reported targets of nearly half of spike-specific TCRs. Among vaccine-associated CD4 TCRs, coverage spanned spike, with dominance at 160-218 and 743-854.

This chain joins TRBV4-1 and TRBJ1-1; 7 bases are shared with TRBD1. The sample was peripheral blood, taken 28 days after the second AZD1222 dose. The TCR was taken from an adult who received the AZD1222 COVID-19 vaccine. CDR3 nucleotide sequence: TGCGCCAGCAGCCAAACCCTAGACAGGGCCACCATGAACACTGAAGCTTTCTTT. Translated: CASSQTLDRATMNTEAFF.